Sequencing of this TCR beta chain was carried out in a study of long-term antiretroviral therapy in people with HIV. Points from the study as a whole: ART adherence, viral resistance and therapy changes were not recorded.

CDR1 GTSNPN and CDR2 SVGIG come from the germline V gene (reference sequence). After removal of 2 bases from V and 2 bases from J, the junction contained 3 bases not matched to a gene. There are 14 residues in the CDR3. At least two post-ART and at least one pre-ART PBMC sample were available for each donor. Specimens held about 0.95-10 million cryopreserved PBMC prior to DNA extraction. Concerning this clone itself: Its antigen is undetermined.

It was version v3.0 of the immunoSEQ assay that was run at survey level. Produced via immunoSEQ multiplex PCR; TCRdb's table is partial and in-frame only. The sample has about 39,000 clones; about 90% are singletons. The receptor comes from a woman aged 45-60 years with HIV. The rearrangement joins TRBV30 to TRBJ1-5, with 7 bases that match TRBD1. Source: unsorted PBMCs, taken 1.2 years after starting antiretroviral therapy. The DNA for the CDR3 is TGTGCCTGGAGTATAACAGGGGGCAATCAGCCCCAGCATTTT. It specifies CAWSITGGNQPQHF.